A single T cell receptor beta chain is shown here with its context. The sample comes from a study of shared clonotypes between healthy human individuals. Trimming shortened V by 6 bases and J by 1 base, and 9 bases separated the two germline ends. The length of the CDR3 is 13 residues. Germline-derived CDR1 and CDR2 are MNHNY and SVGAGI (reference sequence). Some clones are missing from TCRdb's copy, which holds only in-frame ones; the method was immunoSEQ multiplex PCR. The top ten clones hold approximately 0.4% of a sample with millions of clones, just over 90% of them seen once. The chain carries TRBV6-6 and TRBJ1-1; D not certain. The origin of this receptor is a young man in good health. Some clones in this sample may be carry-over from other donors' samples. What was sequenced was naive CD4+ T cells from PBMCs. The subset here: CD45RA+ positively selected. CDR3 loop: CASRNDGNTEAFF. CDR3 sequence (DNA): TGTGCCAGCAGAAATGACGGGAACACTGAAGCTTTCTTT.